Presented here are 30 T cell receptor beta chains from one specimen sequenced in a study of early T cells in non-severe SARS-CoV-2 infection. TCRdb re-called the 5' RACE reads with MiXCR, one entry per CDR3 protein. The sample carries roughly 80,000 distinct CDR3 sequences, about 16% recorded once. Material for sequencing was whole blood. The receptor source for this set is an adult who was a healthcare worker with PCR-confirmed SARS-CoV-2 infection or an uninfected control (not recorded which).

In DNA form, the CDR3 reads TGTGCCAGCAGCCGAATACGAGAAAAACTGTTTTTT. Translated, it gives CASSRIREKLFF. The V and J genes are TRBV3-1 and TRBJ1-4, with D unresolved. The V gene lost 4 bases and the J gene lost 8 bases, with 8 bases spanning the gap. This CDR3 region has 12 residues. Germline lookup yields CDR1 LGHDT and CDR2 YNNKEL (reference sequence).

This clonotype was seen once. The gene calls are TRBV9 and TRBJ2-5; the D gene could be TRBD1 or TRBD2 (5 bases each). The germline V gene encodes CDR1 SGDLS and CDR2 YYNGEE. The length of the CDR3 is 15 residues. Trimming stripped 3 bases from V and 5 bases from J, with 17 bases between. CDR3 in DNA: TGTGCCAGCAGCGACGGGGACGCCGTTGTCGAGACCCAGTACTTC. It encodes CASSDGDAVVETQYF.

J is TRBJ2-7 and V is TRBV5-6; possible D gene TRBD1, 5 bases. V was pared by 0 bases and J by 7 bases, with 11 bases between. The CDR3 loop spans 13 amino acids. Germline lookup yields CDR1 SGHDT and CDR2 YYEEEE. This CDR3 reads CASSLVLGPEQYF. The CDR3 bases are TGTGCCAGCAGCTTGGTTTTGGGGCCGGAGCAGTACTTC.

The V gene is TRBV11-2, the J gene TRBJ2-2; 7 bases fit TRBD2. V gave up 4 bases and J gave up 6 bases; unmatched junction bases: 8. Per the germline V gene, CDR1 is SGHAT and CDR2 is FQNNGV. The CDR3 is made up of 15 amino acids. CDR3 sequence reads: CASSSGGSGAGELFF. For the CDR3, the DNA is TGTGCCAGCAGCTCCGGCGGGAGCGGGGCCGGGGAGCTGTTTTTT.

The V call is TRBV7-8, the J call TRBJ2-2, with D tentatively TRBD1 or TRBD2 (6 bases each). The length of the CDR3 is 17 residues. Trimming took off 4 bases at V and 0 bases at J, with 15 bases between the two ends. The germline gives CDR1 SGHVS, CDR2 FQNEAQ. In DNA form, the CDR3 reads TGTGCCAGCAGCTCTAGAGGGGGGAGAGCGAACACCGGGGAGCTGTTTTTT. This gives the protein CASSSRGGRANTGELFF.

This clonotype was seen a few times. The rearrangement uses TRBV19 and TRBJ1-2; D call uncertain. CDR1 and CDR2 (germline): LNHDA, SQIVND (reference sequence). V was clipped by 3 bases and J by 0 bases, with 8 bases between them. The CDR3 is made up of 14 amino acids. In DNA, the CDR3 is TGTGCCAGTAGTATCACCATATCTAACTATGGCTACACCTTC. It specifies CASSITISNYGYTF. The variable domain in full, with the rest retrieved from reference TRBV19 and TRBJ1-2, is DGGITQSPKYLFRKEGQNVTLSCEQNLNHDAMYWYRQDPGQGLRLIYYSQIVNDFQKGDIAEGYSVSREKKESFPLTVTSAQKNPTAFYLCASSITISNYGYTFGSGTRLTVV.

The chain employs TRBV29-1 and TRBJ1-2; D perhaps matches TRBD1 (5 bases). Trimming left V 0 bases short and J 2 bases short, with 13 bases between. This CDR3 comprises 15 residues. Germline-derived CDR1 and CDR2 are SQVTM and ANQGSEA. The CDR3 protein is CSVEEAGRLNYGYTF. In DNA, the CDR3 is TGCAGCGTTGAAGAGGCAGGGCGGCTGAACTATGGCTACACCTTC. The full variable domain, in which reference TRBV29-1 and TRBJ1-2 provide the parts outside the CDR3, is SAVISQKPSRDICQRGTSLTIQCQVDSQVTMMFWYRQQPGQSLTLIATANQGSEATYESGFVIDKFPISRPNLTFSTLTVSNMSPEDSSIYLCSVEEAGRLNYGYTFGSGTRLTVV.

The chain recombines TRBV7-9 with TRBJ2-7; the match to TRBD2 covers 11 bases. With 5 bases clipped from V and 4 bases from J, the junction kept 4 bases outside the gene matches. The CDR3 is 14 amino acids. Looked up from germline, CDR1 is SEHNR and CDR2 is FQNEAQ (reference sequence). The CDR3: CASSTSGSFYEQYF. In DNA form, the CDR3 reads TGTGCCAGCAGCACTAGCGGGAGTTTTTACGAGCAGTACTTC.

This clonotype appeared a few times. This chain links TRBV19 with TRBJ1-2; no definite D call. The CDR3 contains 14 residues. Trimming stripped 5 bases from V and 4 bases from J, with 14 bases between. Per the germline V gene, CDR1 is LNHDA and CDR2 is SQIVND (reference sequence). The CDR3 protein is CASSPPYGAYGYTF. The CDR3 DNA is TGTGCCAGTAGTCCCCCCTATGGAGCCTATGGCTACACCTTC.

Only a few counts were recorded for this clonotype. The chain recombines TRBV7-9 with TRBJ1-1, with TRBD1 as a possible D gene (6 bases). The V end lost 5 bases, the J end lost 10 bases, and 14 bases lay between the germline ends. This CDR3 spans 12 amino acids. CDR1 is SEHNR and CDR2 is FQNEAQ in the germline V gene (reference sequence). The CDR3 region has the DNA TGTGCCAGCAGCCCAAAGGACAGATCAGCTTTCTTT. It codes for CASSPKDRSAFF.

This clonotype appeared a few times. This sequence joins TRBV12-3 or TRBV12-4 and TRBJ2-7; no clear D. The germline V and J ends were trimmed by 7 bases and 1 base, with 11 bases remaining between them. The CDR3 consists of 13 residues. CDR3 loop: CASTTDGSYEQYF. The CDR3 region has the DNA TGTGCCAGCACCACGGACGGGTCCTACGAGCAGTACTTC.

This clonotype was observed at least ten times. The genes are TRBV4-1 and TRBJ2-5; D is unclear. The length of the CDR3 is 14 residues. Per the germline V gene, CDR1 is MGHRA and CDR2 is YSYEKL. Trimming took 1 base from V and 4 from J, leaving 10 bases between them. The CDR3 loop reads CASSQGIFRETQYF. CDR3 DNA: TGCGCCAGCAGCCAAGGAATTTTCCGAGAGACCCAGTACTTC.

The chain combines TRBV7-9 with TRBJ2-5; TRBD2 agrees at 14 bases. From germline, CDR1 is SEHNR and CDR2 FQNEAQ (reference sequence). CDR3 length equals 17 residues. V was clipped by 3 bases and J by 4 bases; unmatched bases: 7. The CDR3 spells CASSFISGLAGGETQYF. CDR3 nucleotide sequence: TGTGCCAGCAGCTTCATCTCAGGACTAGCGGGAGGAGAGACCCAGTACTTC. The whole variable domain, filled in from reference TRBV7-9 and TRBJ2-5, reads DTGVSQNPRHKITKRGQNVTFRCDPISEHNRLYWYRQTLGQGPEFLTYFQNEAQLEKSRLLSDRFSAERPKGSFSTLEIQRTEQGDSAMYLCASSFISGLAGGETQYFGPGTRLLVL.

This clonotype was found a few times. This rearrangement joins TRBV7-8 to TRBJ2-7; TRBD1 matches 7 bases. The germline V gene has CDR1 SGHVS and CDR2 FQNEAQ. The CDR3 is 16 residues long. With 4 bases clipped from V and 5 bases from J, the junction kept 14 bases outside the gene matches. CDR3 DNA: TGTGCCAGCAGCTCGATTACCTTACAGGGGTTGGACGAGCAGTACTTC. It yields the protein CASSSITLQGLDEQYF. The full variable domain, completed using reference TRBV7-8 and TRBJ2-7, is GAGVSQSPRYKVAKRGQDVALRCDPISGHVSLFWYQQALGQGPEFLTYFQNEAQLDKSGLPSDRFFAERPEGSVSTLKIQRTQQEDSAVYLCASSSITLQGLDEQYFGPGTRLTVT.

This clonotype occurred many times. V and J are TRBV7-9 and TRBJ1-1; 9 bases are shared with TRBD1. The V segment lost 4 bases and the J segment 8 bases; nucleotides outside the gene matches: 5. The germline V gene has CDR1 SEHNR and CDR2 FQNEAQ (reference sequence). The length of the CDR3 is 13 residues. CDR3 amino acids: CASSSWTGAEAFF. The DNA of the CDR3 is TGTGCCAGCAGCTCGTGGACAGGGGCCGAAGCTTTCTTT.

This chain links TRBV2 with TRBJ1-2; D possibly corresponds to TRBD1 (6 bases). Trimming took off 3 bases at V and 7 bases at J, with 12 bases between the two ends. This CDR3 is built from 13 residues. The germline CDR1 and CDR2 sequences are SNHLY and FYNNEI. The CDR3 is CASSEDRGIGYTF. The DNA for the CDR3 is TGTGCCAGCAGTGAGGATAGGGGGATTGGCTACACCTTC.

The chain carries TRBV6-5 and TRBJ1-6; 10 nucleotides agree with TRBD1. Germline-derived CDR1 and CDR2 are MNHEY and SVGAGI. This CDR3 contains 14 residues. After removal of 6 bases from V and 8 bases from J, the junction contained 4 bases not matched to a gene. The CDR3 bases are TGTGCCAGCAGGGGACAGGGGAAGGATTCACCCCTCCACTTT. Residues: CASRGQGKDSPLHF.

The chain has TRBV5-5 and TRBJ1-2; perhaps TRBD1 as D (6 bases). The germline V gene encodes CDR1 SGHKS and CDR2 YYEKEE (reference sequence). The length of the CDR3 is 14 residues. Trimming removed 2 bases at V and 4 bases at J, with 12 bases between. CDR3 in DNA: TGTGCCAGCAGCTTACAGGGAAGCGTCTATGGCTACACCTTC. Protein: CASSLQGSVYGYTF.

This clonotype has a count of ten or more. This chain links TRBV6-6 with TRBJ1-2, with no clear D. The CDR3 is 13 amino acids. Germline V lookup: CDR1 MNHNY, CDR2 SVGAGI (reference sequence). The V gene lost 6 bases and the J gene lost 2 bases, with 10 bases spanning the gap. This CDR3 is CASSSTLNYGYTF. The CDR3 nucleotides read TGTGCCAGCAGCTCCACACTGAACTATGGCTACACCTTC.

This clonotype turned up a few times. This chain links TRBV15 with TRBJ2-3; D gene uncertain. The CDR3 is 12 residues long. Trimming took 0 bases from V and 3 from J, leaving 1 base between them. CDR1 and CDR2 (germline): LNHNV, YYDKDF (reference sequence). The CDR3 region is CATSRETDTQYF. In nucleotides, the CDR3 is TGTGCCACCAGCAGAGAGACAGATACGCAGTATTTT.

V is TRBV30 and J is TRBJ1-6; D is uncertain. CDR3 length: 15 residues. Trimming removed 3 bases from V and 2 bases from J, with 11 bases in between. Germline values: CDR1 GTSNPN, CDR2 SVGIG (reference sequence). CDR3 coding DNA: TGTGCCTGGAGGCCGCCGGGCACCTATAATTCACCCCTCCACTTT. It specifies CAWRPPGTYNSPLHF. Full variable domain (missing parts from reference TRBV30 and TRBJ1-6): SQTIHQWPATLVQPVGSPLSLECTVEGTSNPNLYWYRQAAGRGLQLLFYSVGIGQISSEVPQNLSASRPQDRQFILSSKKLLLSDSGFYLCAWRPPGTYNSPLHFGNGTRLTVT.

The rearrangement uses TRBV5-1 and TRBJ2-7; D unresolved. The CDR3 extends over 13 amino acids. Germline lookup yields CDR1 SGHRS and CDR2 YFSETQ. V lost 0 bases and J 2 bases, leaving 6 bases between the germline ends. CDR3 protein: CASSLAAAYEQYF. Written as DNA, the CDR3 is TGCGCCAGCAGCTTGGCGGCAGCCTACGAGCAGTACTTC.

The V gene is TRBV7-2, the J gene TRBJ2-1, with a weak D call TRBD2 (5 bases). CDR1 and CDR2 (germline): SGHTA, FQGNSA. The CDR3 runs 12 residues. Trimming took off 2 bases at V and 12 bases at J, with 11 bases between the two ends. The CDR3 loop is CASSLKGSLQFF. The CDR3, as DNA: TGTGCCAGCAGCTTAAAAGGGAGCTTGCAGTTCTTC.

The V call is TRBV6-2 or TRBV6-3, the J call TRBJ2-7; D is possibly TRBD1 (6 bases). This CDR3 comprises 14 residues. V dropped 5 bases and J dropped 5 bases, with 16 bases sitting between them. Germline V gene data show CDR1 as MNHEY and CDR2 as SVGEGT. CDR3: CASSGGQLPNEQYF. Here the CDR3 DNA reads TGTGCCAGCAGTGGAGGACAGTTACCTAACGAGCAGTACTTC.

The genes are TRBV24-1 and TRBJ2-1; 8 nucleotides align to TRBD2. Germline CDR1 and CDR2: KGHDR and SFDVKD. J lost 9 bases, V lost 7 bases, and 4 bases had no gene match. The CDR3 has 12 residues. CDR3 DNA sequence: TGTGCCACCAGACTAGCGGAGGGTGAGCAGTTCTTC. Amino acids: CATRLAEGEQFF.

This chain joins TRBV20-1 and TRBJ2-3; TRBD2 matches at 12 bases. The CDR3 length is 14 residues. Per germline, CDR1 DFQATT and CDR2 SNEGSKA (reference sequence). Trimming took 5 bases from V and 3 from J; bases not matched to a gene: 3. CDR3 coding DNA: TGCAGTGCTCCTAGCGGGAGGGCGACAGATACGCAGTATTTT. It codes for CSAPSGRATDTQYF.

This chain uses TRBV21-1 with TRBJ2-3; the table assigns TRBD1, which was not confirmed against the DNA. TRBV21-1 is a recognized pseudogene. This CDR3 contains 17 residues. The CDR3 DNA is TGTGCCAGCAGCGCTACGCCGGGACAGGGTTACTCAGATACGCAGTATTTT. It encodes CASSATPGQGYSDTQYF.

This clonotype has just a few counts. V and J are TRBV7-6 and TRBJ1-1, with D perhaps TRBD1 (5 bases). Germline V CDR1 and CDR2: SGHVS, FNYEAQ. Deletions cut 5 bases from V and 1 base from J, with 8 bases between. The CDR3 spans 13 residues. CDR3 nucleotide sequence: TGTGCCAGCAGCCGACAGTCGAACACTGAAGCTTTCTTT. Translating it yields CASSRQSNTEAFF.

This clonotype was seen more than once but under ten times. The V gene is TRBV29-1, the J gene TRBJ2-1; weak D call: TRBD1 (6 bases). Germline V CDR1 and CDR2: SQVTM, ANQGSEA. Trimming removed 1 base at V and 1 base at J, with 14 bases between. There are 16 residues in the CDR3. The CDR3 nucleotides read TGCAGCGTTGAAGCCCCCTCGAGGGGGTCCTACAATGAGCAGTTCTTC. Its protein is CSVEAPSRGSYNEQFF.

This sequence joins TRBV27 and TRBJ2-1; D is uncertain. The germline gives CDR1 MNHEY, CDR2 SMNVEV (reference sequence). This CDR3 has 15 amino acids. Trimming removed 2 bases from V and 8 bases from J, with 16 bases in between. The CDR3 loop is CASSLDGRAHDEQFF. DNA for the CDR3: TGTGCCAGCAGTTTAGATGGTAGGGCGCACGATGAGCAGTTCTTC.